The source of this T cell receptor beta chain is a study of blood T cell repertoires in COVID-19. The wider study: COVID-19 samples from acute and convalescent phases originated in the United States, Italy and Spain. PBMCs, B-cell-depleted T cells, or T cells were the source of the cDNA or gDNA that made up the material.

The CDR3 has 15 amino acids. CDR1 is GTSNPN and CDR2 is SVGIG in the germline V gene (reference sequence). Trimming took 2 bases from V and 0 from J, leaving 13 bases between them. Assay used: immunoSEQ multiplex PCR; TCRdb lists only in-frame clones, some missing. This table has 50,000 to 60,000 clones, 87% appearing once. Patients from Seattle were sampled longitudinally, starting during active infection. The sample consisted of peripheral blood. The chain uses TRBV30 and TRBJ1-1; weak D call: TRBD1 (5 bases). The TCR originated in a man in his forties with COVID-19, enrolled during active disease. The CDR3 spells CAWSPTGGLNTEAFF. For the CDR3, the DNA is TGTGCCTGGAGTCCGACGGGGGGACTGAACACTGAAGCTTTCTTT.